This T cell receptor (beta chain) originates from a study of blood T cells in healthy people across ages. Background on the study: About one barcoded TCR beta cDNA was captured per two T cells. Overall study findings and caveats: There was no known CMV status for donors, so expanded clonotype changes were possibly confounded.

Alongside a J-beta primer mix, a sample-barcoded 5' primer served in a second PCR lasting roughly 7 to 11 cycles. Every sample produced at least 2.5 million CDR3-containing paired-end reads. TCRdb fed the 5' RACE reads into MiXCR, producing one record per CDR3 protein. The sample holds about 1.1 million distinct CDR3 sequences, roughly two fifths seen once. About this clonotype: The target antigen is unknown.

CDR1 and CDR2 (germline): MNHEY, SVGAGI. The CDR3 contains 12 residues. Trimming stripped 6 bases from V and 7 bases from J, with 12 bases between. J is TRBJ1-1 and V is TRBV6-5; D unclear. Sequencing was done on a sample of blood. This receptor was obtained from a man between 18 and 35 years old in good health. The CDR3 DNA is TGTGCCAGCAGCTCCCCCATTGGTGAAGCTTTCTTT. This codes for CASSSPIGEAFF.